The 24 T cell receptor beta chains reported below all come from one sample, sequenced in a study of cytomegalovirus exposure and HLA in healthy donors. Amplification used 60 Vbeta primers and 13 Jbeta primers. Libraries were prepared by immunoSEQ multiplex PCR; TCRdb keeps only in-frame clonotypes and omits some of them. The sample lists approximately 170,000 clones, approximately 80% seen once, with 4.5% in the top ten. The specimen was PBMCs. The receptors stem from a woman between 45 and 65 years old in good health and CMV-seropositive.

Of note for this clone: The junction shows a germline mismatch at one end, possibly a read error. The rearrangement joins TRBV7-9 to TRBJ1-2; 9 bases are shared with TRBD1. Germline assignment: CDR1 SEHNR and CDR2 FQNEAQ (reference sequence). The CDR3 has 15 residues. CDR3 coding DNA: TGTTCCAGCAGCTCTTGGACAGGGGTCTCCTATGGCTACACCTTC. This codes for CSSSSWTGVSYGYTF. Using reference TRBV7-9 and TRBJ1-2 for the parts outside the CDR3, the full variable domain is DTGVSQNPRHKITKRGQNVTFRCDPISEHNRLYWYRQTLGQGPEFLTYFQNEAQLEKSRLLSDRFSAERPKGSFSTLEIQRTEQGDSAMYLCSSSSWTGVSYGYTFGSGTRLTVV.

The CDR3 DNA reads as TGCGCCAGCAGTGAGGGGGGACTAGCTGTATCCGAGCAGTACTTC. The encoded protein is CASSEGGLAVSEQYF. V usage is TRBV10-1 and J usage is TRBJ2-5; 9 positions match TRBD2. With the DNA end fitting TRBJ2-7 better, the J assignment may be wrong. This CDR3 region has 15 residues. From germline, CDR1 is WNHNN and CDR2 SYGVQD (reference sequence).

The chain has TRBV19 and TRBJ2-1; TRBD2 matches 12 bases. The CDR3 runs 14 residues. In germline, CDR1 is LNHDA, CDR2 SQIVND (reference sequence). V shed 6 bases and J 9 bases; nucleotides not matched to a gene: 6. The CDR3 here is CASRSLAGGTEQFF. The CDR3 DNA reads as TGTGCCAGTAGGTCACTAGCGGGAGGTACTGAGCAGTTCTTC.

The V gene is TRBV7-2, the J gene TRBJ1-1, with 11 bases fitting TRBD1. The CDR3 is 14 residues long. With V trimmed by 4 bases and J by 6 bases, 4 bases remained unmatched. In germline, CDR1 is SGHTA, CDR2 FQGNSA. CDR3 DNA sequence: TGTGCCAGCAGCTGGAGGGACAGGGGGGCTGAAGCTTTCTTT. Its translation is CASSWRDRGAEAFF.

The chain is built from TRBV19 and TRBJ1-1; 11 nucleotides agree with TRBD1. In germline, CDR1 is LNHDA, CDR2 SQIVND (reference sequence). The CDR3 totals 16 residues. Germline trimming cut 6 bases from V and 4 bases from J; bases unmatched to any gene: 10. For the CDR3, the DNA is TGTGCCAGTAGCCCACTCTCCGGGACAGGGGGCACTGAAGCTTTCTTT. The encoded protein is CASSPLSGTGGTEAFF.

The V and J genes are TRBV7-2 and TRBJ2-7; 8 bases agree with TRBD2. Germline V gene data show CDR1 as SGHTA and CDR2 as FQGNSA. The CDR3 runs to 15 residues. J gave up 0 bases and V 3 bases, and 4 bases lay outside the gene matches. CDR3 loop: CASSLGLGFSYEQYF. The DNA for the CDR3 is TGTGCCAGCAGCTTGGGACTAGGTTTCTCCTACGAGCAGTACTTC.

CDR3 sequence: CAISDRSGTEAFF. CDR3 DNA sequence: TGTGCCATCAGTGACCGGTCGGGCACTGAAGCTTTCTTT. This rearrangement joins TRBV10-3 to TRBJ1-1, with D uncertain. Germline CDR1 reads ENHRY; CDR2 reads SYGVKD. There are 13 residues in the CDR3. V lost 3 bases and J lost 4, with 9 bases in between.

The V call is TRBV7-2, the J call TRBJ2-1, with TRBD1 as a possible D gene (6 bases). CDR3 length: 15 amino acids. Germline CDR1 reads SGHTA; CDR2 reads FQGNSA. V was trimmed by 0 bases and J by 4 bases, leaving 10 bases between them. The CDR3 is CASSLAGHLYNEQFF. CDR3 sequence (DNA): TGTGCCAGCAGCTTAGCGGGACACCTTTACAATGAGCAGTTCTTC.

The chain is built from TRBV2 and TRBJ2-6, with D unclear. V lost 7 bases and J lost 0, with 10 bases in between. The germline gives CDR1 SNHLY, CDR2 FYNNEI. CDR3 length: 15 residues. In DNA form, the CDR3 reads TGTGCCAGCACGATACTTCCCTCTGGGGCCAACGTCCTGACTTTC. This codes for CASTILPSGANVLTF.

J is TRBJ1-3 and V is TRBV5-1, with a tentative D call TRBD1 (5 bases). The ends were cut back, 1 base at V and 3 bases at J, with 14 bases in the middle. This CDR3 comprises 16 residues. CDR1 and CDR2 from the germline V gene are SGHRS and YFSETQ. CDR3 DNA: TGCGCCAGCAGCTTGTTCGGGGGAACAGATGGAAACACCATATATTTT. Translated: CASSLFGGTDGNTIYF.

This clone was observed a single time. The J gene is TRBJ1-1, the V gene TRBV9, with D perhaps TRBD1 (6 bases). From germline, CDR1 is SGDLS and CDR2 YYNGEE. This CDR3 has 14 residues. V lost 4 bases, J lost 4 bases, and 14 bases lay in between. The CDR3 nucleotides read TGTGCCAGCAGCCCGGAGGACAGTGCCACTGAAGCTTTCTTT. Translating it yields CASSPEDSATEAFF.

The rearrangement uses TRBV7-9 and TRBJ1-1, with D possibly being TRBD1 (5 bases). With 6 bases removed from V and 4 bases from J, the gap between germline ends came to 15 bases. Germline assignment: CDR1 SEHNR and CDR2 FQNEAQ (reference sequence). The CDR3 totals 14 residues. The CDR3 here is CASRGGGEGTEAFF. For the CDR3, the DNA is TGTGCCAGCAGGGGGGGAGGGGAAGGCACTGAAGCTTTCTTT.

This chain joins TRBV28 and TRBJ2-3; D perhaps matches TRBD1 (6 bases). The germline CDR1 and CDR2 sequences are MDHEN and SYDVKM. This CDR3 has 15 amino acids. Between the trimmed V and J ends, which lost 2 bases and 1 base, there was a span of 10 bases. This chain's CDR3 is CASSLGGRGTDTQYF. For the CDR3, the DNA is TGTGCCAGCAGTTTAGGGGGCAGGGGCACAGATACGCAGTATTTT.

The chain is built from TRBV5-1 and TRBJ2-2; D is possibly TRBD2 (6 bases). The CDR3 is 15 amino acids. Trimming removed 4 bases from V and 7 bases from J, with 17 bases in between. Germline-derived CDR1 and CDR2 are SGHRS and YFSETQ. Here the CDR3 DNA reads TGCGCCAGCAGCCACGGAGGGCCGGTGGGCGGGGAGCTGTTTTTT. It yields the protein CASSHGGPVGGELFF.

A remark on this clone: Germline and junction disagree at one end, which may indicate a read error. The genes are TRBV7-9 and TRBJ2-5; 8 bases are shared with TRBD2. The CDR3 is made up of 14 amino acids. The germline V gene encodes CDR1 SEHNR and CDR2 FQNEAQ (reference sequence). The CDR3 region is CSSSLALAEETQYF. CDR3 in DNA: TGTTCCAGCAGCTTAGCACTAGCGGAAGAGACCCAGTACTTC.

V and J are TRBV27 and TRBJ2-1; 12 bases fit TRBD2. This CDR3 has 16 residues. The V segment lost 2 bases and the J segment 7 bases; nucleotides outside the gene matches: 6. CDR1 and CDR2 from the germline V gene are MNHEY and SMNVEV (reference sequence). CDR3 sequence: CASSLPLAGGPNEQFF. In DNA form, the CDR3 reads TGTGCCAGCAGTTTACCTCTAGCGGGAGGGCCGAATGAGCAGTTCTTC.

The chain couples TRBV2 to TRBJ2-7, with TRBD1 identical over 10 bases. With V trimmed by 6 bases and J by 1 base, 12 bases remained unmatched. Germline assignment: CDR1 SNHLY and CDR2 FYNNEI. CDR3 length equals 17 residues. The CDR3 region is CASRPRRGTGASYEQYF. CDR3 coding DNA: TGTGCCAGCAGGCCCAGAAGGGGGACAGGGGCATCCTACGAGCAGTACTTC.

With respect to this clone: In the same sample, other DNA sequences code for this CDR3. The CDR3, as DNA: TGTGCCAGCAGCGGGGAGAACTATGGCTACACCTTC. This encodes CASSGENYGYTF. This chain joins TRBV7-2 and TRBJ1-2; D is ambiguous. The CDR3 consists of 12 residues. Germline V gene sequence: CDR1 SGHTA, CDR2 FQGNSA. The V and J ends lost 5 bases and 2 bases respectively, with 6 bases between them.

The DNA for the CDR3 is TGTGCCAGCAGTTTTCTATCGACTAGCGGGGTCCGCACAGATACGCAGTATTTT. Its protein is CASSFLSTSGVRTDTQYF. V gene TRBV27 combines with J gene TRBJ2-3, with 11 bases that match TRBD2. Germline CDR1 is MNHEY and CDR2 is SMNVEV (reference sequence). The CDR3 length is 18 residues. Trimming took 3 bases from V and 1 from J; bases not matched to a gene: 9.

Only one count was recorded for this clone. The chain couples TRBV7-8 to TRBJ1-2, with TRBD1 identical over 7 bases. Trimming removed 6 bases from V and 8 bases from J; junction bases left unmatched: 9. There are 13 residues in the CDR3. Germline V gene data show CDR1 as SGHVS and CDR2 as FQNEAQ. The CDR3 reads CASSSRTGEGYTF. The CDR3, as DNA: TGTGCCAGCAGTTCAAGAACAGGGGAAGGCTACACCTTC.

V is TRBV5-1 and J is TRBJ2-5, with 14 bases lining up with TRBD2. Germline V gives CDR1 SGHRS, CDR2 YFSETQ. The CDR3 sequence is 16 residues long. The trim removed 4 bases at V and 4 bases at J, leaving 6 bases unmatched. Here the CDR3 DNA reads TGCGCCAGCAGCCCGACTAGCGGGGGGGCAGGAGAGACCCAGTACTTC. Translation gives CASSPTSGGAGETQYF.

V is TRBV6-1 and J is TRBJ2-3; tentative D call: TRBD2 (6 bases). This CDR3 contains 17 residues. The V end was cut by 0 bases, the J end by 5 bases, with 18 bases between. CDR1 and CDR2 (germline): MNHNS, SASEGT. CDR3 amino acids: CASSEARIERAIDTQYF. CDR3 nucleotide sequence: TGTGCCAGCAGTGAAGCCCGTATCGAGCGGGCGATAGATACGCAGTATTTT.

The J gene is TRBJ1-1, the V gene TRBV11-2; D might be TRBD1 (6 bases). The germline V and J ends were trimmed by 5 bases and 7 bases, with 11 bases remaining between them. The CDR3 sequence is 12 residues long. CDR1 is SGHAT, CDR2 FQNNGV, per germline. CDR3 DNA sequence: TGTGCCAGCAGCCATCCGGACAGTGAAGCTTTCTTT. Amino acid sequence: CASSHPDSEAFF.

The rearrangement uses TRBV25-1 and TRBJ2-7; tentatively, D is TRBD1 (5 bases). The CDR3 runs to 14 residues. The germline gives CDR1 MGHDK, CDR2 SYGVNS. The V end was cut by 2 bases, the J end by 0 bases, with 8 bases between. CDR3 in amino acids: CASSETGSSYEQYF. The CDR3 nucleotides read TGTGCCAGCAGTGAAACAGGAAGCTCCTACGAGCAGTACTTC.